This is a list of T cell receptor beta chains from one sample in a study of blood T cell repertoires in COVID-19. Clones were sequenced by immunoSEQ multiplex PCR, and TCRdb holds only the in-frame ones, with some missing. Among a few hundred thousand clones listed, roughly 88% were seen once. What was sequenced was peripheral blood. The source is a human donor in a cohort sampled during active COVID-19. Both conserved end residues are part of each CDR3. A D gene is named only where the DNA matches it firmly. Clone size is stated in some rows and not others, as once, few, many or a class when expanded.

CDR3,DNA,size,V,J,D
CAWSMDRGSTDTQYF,TGTGCCTGGAGTATGGACAGGGGGAGCACAGATACGCAGTATTTT,NA,TRBV30,TRBJ2-3,TRBD1
CASSPRDRGARDEKLFF,TGTGCCAGCTCACCCCGGGACAGGGGGGCACGGGATGAAAAACTGTTTTTT,NA,TRBV18,TRBJ1-4,TRBD1
CASQEQGTSPLHF,TGTGCCAGCCAGGAACAGGGTACTTCACCCCTCCACTTT,NA,TRBV7-2,TRBJ1-6,NA
CASGNPSGGRVDTQYF,TGTGCCAGCGGCAACCCCAGCGGAGGGAGAGTGGATACGCAGTATTTT,NA,TRBV18,TRBJ2-3,NA
CASSGGNSYEQYF,TGTGCCAGCAGCGGGGGGAACTCCTACGAGCAGTACTTC,NA,TRBV7-9,TRBJ2-7,NA
CASSLREGVYSNQPQHF,TGTGCCAGTAGCCTCCGGGAGGGGGTTTATAGCAATCAGCCCCAGCATTTT,NA,TRBV19,TRBJ1-5,NA
CAGLAGGPNTGELFF,TGTGCCGGACTAGCGGGAGGACCGAACACCGGGGAGCTGTTTTTT,few,TRBV6-5,TRBJ2-2,TRBD2
CASSYKLGLDEKLFF,TGTGCCAGCAGTTATAAATTGGGGCTTGATGAAAAACTGTTTTTT,NA,TRBV6-6,TRBJ1-4,NA
CASRTGVNTGELFF,TGTGCCAGCAGGACAGGGGTGAACACCGGGGAGCTGTTTTTT,NA,TRBV11-2,TRBJ2-2,TRBD1
CAWTHGGGYGYTF,TGTGCCTGGACGCATGGCGGTGGGTATGGCTACACCTTC,NA,TRBV30,TRBJ1-2,NA
CASSDQGGHQPQHF,TGTGCCAGCAGTGACCAAGGCGGTCATCAGCCCCAGCATTTT,NA,TRBV2,TRBJ1-5,NA
CASRKTAHYEQYF,TGTGCCAGCAGGAAGACAGCCCACTACGAGCAGTACTTC,NA,TRBV12-3/TRBV12-4,TRBJ2-7,NA
CASSKDRVGELFF,TGTGCCAGCAGTAAGGACAGGGTCGGAGAGCTGTTTTTT,NA,TRBV6-5,TRBJ2-2,TRBD1
CASSLGGGSGPYNEQFF,TGTGCCAGCAGCTTAGGGGGCGGGAGCGGGCCCTACAATGAGCAGTTCTTC,once,TRBV7-9,TRBJ2-1,TRBD2
CASSVVGLAENNEQFF,TGTGCCAGTAGTGTGGTGGGACTAGCGGAAAACAATGAGCAGTTCTTC,NA,TRBV19,TRBJ2-1,TRBD2
CASARANEKLFF,TGTGCCAGCGCCAGGGCTAATGAAAAACTGTTTTTT,NA,TRBV2,TRBJ1-4,NA
CASSRGRVPETQYF,TGCGCCAGCAGCCGAGGGAGGGTCCCAGAGACCCAGTACTTC,NA,TRBV5-1,TRBJ2-5,TRBD2
CASTTTGTGGREQFF,TGTGCCAGCACAACTACCGGGACAGGGGGACGTGAGCAGTTCTTC,NA,TRBV28,TRBJ2-1,TRBD1
CASSQTGTSGGMNTGELFF,TGTGCCAGCAGCCAAACCGGGACTAGCGGGGGGATGAACACCGGGGAGCTGTTTTTT,NA,TRBV5-6,TRBJ2-2,TRBD2
CASSQFQQGYEQYF,TGTGCCAGCAGCCAATTTCAACAGGGGTACGAGCAGTACTTC,NA,TRBV3-1/TRBV3-2,TRBJ2-7,TRBD1
CASSPPRTSGTDTQYF,TGTGCCAGCTCCCCCCCGCGGACTAGCGGCACAGATACGCAGTATTTT,NA,TRBV28,TRBJ2-3,TRBD2
CASSESRLAGGDTQYF,TGCGCCAGCAGTGAGTCGCGACTAGCGGGAGGAGATACGCAGTATTTT,NA,TRBV10-2,TRBJ2-3,TRBD2
CASRPTSTRLAGSSGANVLTF,TGTGCAAGTCGCCCCACCTCGACTAGACTAGCGGGGAGCTCTGGGGCCAACGTCCTGACTTTC,NA,TRBV12-2,TRBJ2-6,NA
CASSWDRGVYNEQFF,TGTGCCAGCAGTTGGGACAGGGGGGTCTACAATGAGCAGTTCTTC,NA,TRBV28,TRBJ2-1,TRBD1
CASSLMSMEKLFF,TGTGCCAGCAGCTTAATGAGTATGGAAAAACTGTTTTTT,many,TRBV7-2,TRBJ1-4,NA
CASSPTSGGPYEQYF,TGCGCCAGCAGCCCCACTAGCGGGGGGCCCTACGAGCAGTACTTC,NA,TRBV4-1,TRBJ2-7,TRBD2
CASSVGHGTDTQYF,TGTGCCAGCAGCGTAGGTCACGGGACAGATACGCAGTATTTT,once,TRBV9,TRBJ2-3,NA
CASSLYWRGENIQYF,TGTGCCAGCAGTTTATACTGGCGGGGGGAAAACATTCAGTACTTC,NA,TRBV28,TRBJ2-4,TRBD2
CASTTAGYEQYF,TGTGCCAGCACCACAGCAGGCTACGAGCAGTACTTC,NA,TRBV6-5,TRBJ2-7,NA
CAISPGTSTETQYF,TGTGCCATCAGTCCCGGGACAAGCACCGAGACCCAGTACTTC,NA,TRBV10-3,TRBJ2-5,NA
CASSPTGGGNEQFF,TGTGCCAGCAGTCCCACAGGGGGCGGGAATGAGCAGTTCTTC,NA,TRBV6-4,TRBJ2-1,TRBD1
CASSFRDRAYEQYF,TGCGCCAGCAGCTTCCGGGACAGGGCCTACGAGCAGTACTTC,NA,TRBV5-1,TRBJ2-7,TRBD1